A selection of T cell receptor beta chains follows, all from one sample in a study of T-cell memory formation after mild COVID-19. From the 5' RACE reads, TCRdb called clonotypes with MiXCR, one entry per CDR3 protein. Of 300,000 to 400,000 distinct CDR3 sequences detected, under 25% appear once; the ten largest clones hold approximately 12%. Sequencing input: PBMCs or a T cell subset sorted from them (not recorded which). All receptors come from an adult woman who had mild COVID-19 (a few samples of this study predate the infection). Cell type and time point are not known. CDR3s leave out the opening cysteine and the closing phenylalanine or tryptophan. Fields, in order: V gene, CDR3 protein.

TRBV12-3/TRBV12-4	ASSLGSGNYGYT
TRBV3-1	ASSQDDRVNYGYT
TRBV13	ASTQTGGRDTEAF
TRBV15	ATSRDQTGSGYT
TRBV3-1	ASSPSEGEQF
TRBV13	ASSFRVANTEAF
TRBV12-3/TRBV12-4	ASSVPGTGDPGELF
TRBV7-9	ASSSRGRYEQY
TRBV7-6	ASSQGTSGSRNTQY
TRBV7-9	ATGTVYEQY
TRBV12-3/TRBV12-4	ASSFGVLNTEAF
TRBV5-6	ASSVQTLGFGEKLF
TRBV30	ARADTGELF
TRBV24-1	ATSRGGEQY
TRBV20-1	SAGVVGGAGQPQH
TRBV7-3	ASSPGTSGAHEQF
TRBV7-3	ASSQQGGDEQF
TRBV25-1	ASSEFLSGESYEQY
TRBV12-3/TRBV12-4	ASSAKGWRNQPQH
TRBV18	ASSPQGLAANNEQF
TRBV12-3/TRBV12-4	ASSLRNSPLH
TRBV5-5	ASSSGTGITETQY
TRBV4-1	ASSQVRNRNEKLF
TRBV6-2/TRBV6-3	ASSQGTGRETQY
TRBV12-3/TRBV12-4	ASTFQVGTEAF
TRBV30	ASTVGPTNYGYT
TRBV7-9	ASSYPDRSSYNEQF
TRBV5-6	ASTGGLAGNTGELF
TRBV6-2/TRBV6-3	ASSSLVAGEDTQY
TRBV29-1	SVDMNTEAF
TRBV12-3/TRBV12-4	ASTLGTGDPTEAF
TRBV20-1	SARGQHNEQF
TRBV30	AWSGLHPQEQY
TRBV2	ASSEGRGRSETQY
TRBV6-6	ASSFPGLAGGPEPDTQY
TRBV6-1	ASSERGIRTDTQY
TRBV5-6	ASSWGRNSNTEAF
TRBV7-3	ASSLTPGRSNEQF
TRBV9	ASMDLYEQY
TRBV7-8	ASSFSDRGLGNQPQH
TRBV24-1	ATSDLRGHEQF
TRBV5-1	ASSLDATNTEAF